This T cell receptor (beta chain) originates from a study of blood T cell repertoires in COVID-19 (dated by TCRdb to 2019 to 2021). For context, the study as a whole: Samples from collaborators originated in the United States, Italy and Spain and spanned both the acute and convalescent phases of COVID-19. The material from the prospective study consisted of cDNA or gDNA derived from T cells, B-cell-depleted T cells, or PBMCs. Deeply sampled blood TCRbeta repertoires from subjects exposed to, actively infected with, or recovered from COVID-19 were included in the dataset. The repertoires were released in a freely available public database intended as a resource for research on the immune response to SARS-CoV-2. The samples were drawn from the first 160 participants of the ongoing ImmuneRACE study and from 1,254 subjects provided by 6 global collaborators. A de-identified subject ID, COVID-19 status, age in years and sex were almost always included in the sample metadata. Where available, HLA class I and class II types were taken from metadata supplied by the sample provider and were not determined by assay-based typing. General findings and caveats noted by the study authors: Clinical and demographic metadata were provided uncurated, with the amount varying by source and participant.

The collaborating institutions used their own protocols to collect whole blood in K2EDTA tubes. For TCRbeta analysis, collaborators shipped samples in one of three forms: frozen whole blood, isolated PBMCs, or DNA extracted from either of those sample types. Regarding this clone: Its target antigen remains unknown. There are no base qualities to consult, and no much larger clone falls within one base.

The immunoSEQ Assay, a bias-controlled multiplex PCR, was used to amplify TCRbeta CDR3 regions from genomic DNA. Regarding the original processing steps: The number of nucleated cells in each sample was estimated by amplification of reference gene primers within the assay. Sequence reads were collapsed and filtered to measure the absolute abundance of every unique TCRbeta CDR3 rearrangement. For each sample, productive Simpson clonality was calculated as the square root of Simpson's diversity index across productive rearrangements. TCRdb retrieved this table from immuneACCESS and kept in-frame rearrangements only. Not all clones are present; in checked studies, unresolved V genes account for under half, and no reason is known for the remainder. V and J calls and clone size are copied from that table; D and trimming were computed from the DNA. For this sample there are approximately 150,000 clones; 80% to 90% appear just once. The top ten constitute about 1.7% of the sample.

V is reduced by 1 base and J by 9 bases, leaving a spacing of 10 bases between them. The germline V gene (reference sequence) specifies LNHDA as CDR1 and SQIVND as CDR2. There are 13 amino acids in the CDR3, from cysteine to phenylalanine inclusive. Kept here is only the CDR3 DNA, which spans 39 bases and is read in frame from base 1. The V and J segments used are TRBV19 and TRBJ2-1, and possibly TRBD2, on 5 matching bases. Sequencing was performed on peripheral blood. This clonotype was obtained from a woman in her 50s with acute or convalescent COVID-19. The CDR3 reads CASSIGRGAEQFF. The nucleotide sequence is given as TGTGCCAGTAGTATAGGTCGGGGAGCTGAGCAGTTCTTC. The reference TRBV19 and TRBJ2-1 proteins fill in what lies around the CDR3, so the full variable domain reads DGGITQSPKYLFRKEGQNVTLSCEQNLNHDAMYWYRQDPGQGLRLIYYSQIVNDFQKGDIAEGYSVSREKKESFPLTVTSAQKNPTAFYLCASSIGRGAEQFFGPGTRLTVL.